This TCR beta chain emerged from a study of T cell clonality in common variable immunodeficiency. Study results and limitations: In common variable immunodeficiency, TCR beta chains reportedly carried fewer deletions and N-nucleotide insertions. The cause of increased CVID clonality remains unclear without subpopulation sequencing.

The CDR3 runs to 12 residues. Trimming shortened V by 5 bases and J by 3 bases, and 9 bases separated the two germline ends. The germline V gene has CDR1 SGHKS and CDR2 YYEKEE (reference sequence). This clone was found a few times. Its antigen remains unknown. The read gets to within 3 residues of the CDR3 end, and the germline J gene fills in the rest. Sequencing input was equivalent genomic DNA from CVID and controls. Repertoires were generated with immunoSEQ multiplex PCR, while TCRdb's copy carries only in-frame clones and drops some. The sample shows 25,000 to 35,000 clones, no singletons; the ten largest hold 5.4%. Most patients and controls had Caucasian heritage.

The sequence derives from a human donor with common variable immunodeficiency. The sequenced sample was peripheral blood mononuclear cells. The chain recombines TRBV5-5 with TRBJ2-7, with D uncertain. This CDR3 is CASRRAGYEQYF. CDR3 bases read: TGTGCCAGCAGACGTGCCGGCTACGAG.